This T cell receptor (beta chain) was obtained from a study of beta chain features in type 1 diabetes. For the study at large: Patients shared similar age, gender and cell yields with healthy donors.

From germline, CDR1 is PRHDT and CDR2 FYEKMQ (reference sequence). The CDR3 contains 14 residues. V was trimmed by 6 bases and J by 0 bases, leaving 12 bases between them. Investigators reverse transcribed all isolated RNA, so they sequenced expressed TCRB transcripts. Data came from immunoSEQ multiplex PCR; TCRdb stores just in-frame clones and leaves some out. The sample contains about 900,000 clones, 17% of which appear only once. This receptor was obtained from a woman aged 18-29 years in good health. This chain uses TRBV13 with TRBJ2-7; D may be TRBD2 (6 bases). The sequenced material came from naive CD4+ T cells from blood. DNA for the CDR3: TGTGCCAGCAGGCCAGGAGGGAGCTCCTACGAGCAGTACTTC. Translation gives CASRPGGSSYEQYF.